This is a list of T cell receptor beta chains from one sample in a study of immune characterization of retroperitoneal liposarcoma. TCRdb reanalysed the PCR reads using MiXCR and keeps one entry per CDR3 protein. The table records approximately 9,700 distinct CDR3 sequences, 25% to 30% of them present only once. The specimen sequenced was tumor tissue. These receptor sequences come from a male donor with retroperitoneal liposarcoma. CDR3s include the opening cysteine and the closing phenylalanine or tryptophan. A D gene is named only where the DNA matches it firmly. Rows may omit the clone size; those that give it use once, few, many or a size class.

v_gene	abundance	d_gene	j_gene	CDR3aa	CDR3nt
TRBV7-9	many	TRBD1	TRBJ2-7	CASSLTGGYYEQYF	TGTGCCAGCAGCCTGACAGGGGGCTACTACGAGCAGTACTTC
TRBV7-8	.	TRBD1	TRBJ2-2	CASSLGAGGAGTGELFF	TGTGCCAGCAGCTTAGGGGCAGGGGGCGCCGGCACCGGGGAGCTGTTTTTT
TRBV27	few	.	TRBJ2-7	CATRASRYEQYF	TGTGCCACCCGGGCTAGCCGTTACGAGCAGTACTTC
TRBV7-6	medium-sized	TRBD1	TRBJ2-1	CASSLASDRGDEQFF	TGTGCCAGCAGCTTAGCATCCGACAGGGGGGACGAGCAGTTCTTC
TRBV6-1	medium-sized	TRBD1	TRBJ1-4	CASSRDRGEKLFF	TGTGCCAGCAGCCGGGACAGGGGTGAAAAACTGTTTTTT
TRBV27	.	TRBD2	TRBJ2-7	CASSRGTSVSYEQYF	TGTGCCAGCAGCCGAGGGACTAGCGTTAGCTACGAGCAGTACTTC
TRBV6-1	.	TRBD2	TRBJ2-5	CASSEGVRGLAGGETQYF	TGTGCCAGCAGTGAAGGTGTACGGGGACTAGCGGGGGGGGAGACCCAGTACTTC
TRBV6-1	.	TRBD1	TRBJ2-1	CASRGTGAYNEQFF	TGTGCCAGCAGGGGGACAGGGGCCTACAATGAGCAGTTCTTC
TRBV12-3/TRBV12-4	.	.	TRBJ2-1	CASSFRTYSYNEQFF	TGTGCCAGCAGTTTTCGCACATACTCCTACAATGAGCAGTTCTTC
TRBV10-1	many	TRBD2	TRBJ2-1	CASSGGGSYNEQFF	TGCGCCAGCAGTGGCGGGGGTTCCTACAATGAGCAGTTCTTC
TRBV6-1	medium-sized	.	TRBJ2-6	CASSPAGSGANVLTF	TGTGCCAGCAGTCCGGCCGGCTCTGGGGCCAACGTCCTGACTTTC
TRBV6-6	.	.	TRBJ2-1	CASSYDDGSYEQFF	TGTGCCAGCAGTTACGACGACGGTAGTTACGAGCAGTTCTTC
TRBV27	.	.	TRBJ2-7	CASNTGGQRYEQYF	TGTGCCAGCAACACCGGGGGTCAACGCTACGAGCAGTACTTC